This is a list of T cell receptor beta chains from one sample in a study of T cells after yellow fever vaccination. TCRdb used MiXCR to reprocess the 5' RACE reads, holding one entry per CDR3 protein. Of tens of thousands of distinct CDR3 sequences in the sample, about 5% were seen once. The sequencing here drew on CD8+ T cells sorted from PBMCs, taken 10 days after the yellow fever booster vaccination. The receptors here all came from a man aged 25-40 years who received the YFV17D yellow fever vaccine. The CDR3 runs from the conserved cysteine through the conserved F or W. The order of the fields is V gene, D gene, J gene, clone size, CDR3 DNA, CDR3 protein. A D gene is named only where the DNA matches it firmly. Clone size, where shown, is once, few, many, or a class for clones that have expanded.

TRBV25-1	.	TRBJ2-7	many	TGTGCCAGCAGTACCGGGAACTACGAGCAGTACTTC	CASSTGNYEQYF
TRBV4-3	.	TRBJ2-3	many	TGCGCCAGCAGCCAAACCACCGGGATGGCGGATACGCAGTATTTT	CASSQTTGMADTQYF
TRBV19	.	TRBJ2-1	many	TGTGCCAGTAGTCCCCTCGGTGGGAGCGTCTACAATGAGCAGTTCTTC	CASSPLGGSVYNEQFF
TRBV14	.	TRBJ2-4	many	TGTGCCAGCAGCCATAGCGGAGGGCAAAACATTCAGTACTTC	CASSHSGGQNIQYF
TRBV5-5	TRBD1	TRBJ2-7	.	TGTGCCAGCAGACAGGGGCTCCTCTACGAGCAGTACTTC	CASRQGLLYEQYF
TRBV12-3/TRBV12-4	.	TRBJ2-7	many	TGTGCCAGCAGTTTATCGGGACTCGAGCAGTACTTC	CASSLSGLEQYF
TRBV18	.	TRBJ2-7	many	TGTGCCAGCTCACCGATGGACAACTCCTACGAGCAGTACTTC	CASSPMDNSYEQYF
TRBV7-9	.	TRBJ2-3	many	TGTGCCAGCAGCTCCGATAGCACAGATACGCAGTATTTT	CASSSDSTDTQYF
TRBV5-6	TRBD2	TRBJ2-3	many	TGTGCCAGCAGCTTGGCCGGGGGGGGGCTTGATACGCAGTATTTT	CASSLAGGGLDTQYF
TRBV13	.	TRBJ2-5	many	TGTGCCAGCAGCTCCCAGGGAGGAGGGACCCAGTACTTC	CASSSQGGGTQYF
TRBV10-1	TRBD2	TRBJ2-3	many	TGCGCCAGCAGTGAGAATCCAGCGGGACTGACAGATACGCAGTATTTT	CASSENPAGLTDTQYF
TRBV25-1	TRBD1	TRBJ1-2	many	TGTGCCAGCAGTGAATTAGGACAGGGTTATGATGGCTACACCTTC	CASSELGQGYDGYTF
TRBV7-9	.	TRBJ2-7	many	TGTGCCAGCAGCTCTCCTATAATGGGACTTCCTTACGAGCAGTACTTC	CASSSPIMGLPYEQYF
TRBV28	TRBD2	TRBJ2-3	many	TGTGCCAGCAGTTTAACGGCTAGCGGCATCACAGATACGCAGTATTTT	CASSLTASGITDTQYF
TRBV6-5	.	TRBJ2-5	many	TGTGCCAGCAGTTACTCCGCGGGACTCCAAGAGACCCAGTACTTC	CASSYSAGLQETQYF
TRBV5-4	TRBD1	TRBJ2-1	.	TGTGCCAGCAGCGTCTACGGGACAGTTCCCTACAATGAGCAGTTCTTC	CASSVYGTVPYNEQFF
TRBV20-1	TRBD1	TRBJ1-1	many	TGCAGTGCCAGGACAGGGAGAAGGGACACTGAAGCTTTCTTT	CSARTGRRDTEAFF
TRBV3-1	TRBD2	TRBJ2-1	many	TGTGCCAGCAGCCAAGTAGCGGGTGCCAGCTCCTACAATGAGCAGTTCTTC	CASSQVAGASSYNEQFF
TRBV14	.	TRBJ1-2	many	TGTGCCAGCAGCCAAGGGATGGTCTATGGCTACACCTTC	CASSQGMVYGYTF
TRBV3-1	.	TRBJ2-1	many	TGTGCCAGCAGGGGGACGGGATGGGAACAGTTCTTC	CASRGTGWEQFF
TRBV4-2	TRBD2	TRBJ2-3	many	TGTGCCAGCAGCCAAGGAAGTTTAGCGGGAGGGTTACACACAGATACGCAGTATTTT	CASSQGSLAGGLHTDTQYF
TRBV20-1	TRBD2	TRBJ2-5	many	TGCAGTGCCCCCGGGGGGGAGGGCCTCGAGACCCAGTACTTC	CSAPGGEGLETQYF
TRBV27	TRBD1	TRBJ1-2	many	TGTGCCAGCAGTCCAATCTCTTCCCGGGACAGGGGAGGGGGCTACACCTTC	CASSPISSRDRGGGYTF
TRBV27	.	TRBJ2-2	many	TGTGCCAGCAGCCTACAGGGATCTCCCACCGGGGAGCTGTTTTTT	CASSLQGSPTGELFF
TRBV14	.	TRBJ2-7	many	TGTGCCAGCAGCCCGATAGCACTAGCACGCTACGAGCAGTACTTC	CASSPIALARYEQYF
TRBV7-2	TRBD2	TRBJ2-3	many	TGTGCCAGCAGCCCTGGGACTAGCTGGACAGATACGCAGTATTTT	CASSPGTSWTDTQYF
TRBV7-8	.	TRBJ2-3	many	TGTGCCAGCAGCTTACCGTCTGCCAGAAGCACAGATACGCAGTATTTT	CASSLPSARSTDTQYF
TRBV28	.	TRBJ2-1	many	TGTGCCAGCAGTCCAGGACTCGTGGGAAATGAGCAGTTCTTC	CASSPGLVGNEQFF
TRBV2	TRBD2	TRBJ2-3	many	TGTGCCAGCAGTGAAGGGACCACTAGCGGGGGAACCTTACTCACAGATACGCAGTATTTT	CASSEGTTSGGTLLTDTQYF
TRBV7-9	TRBD1	TRBJ1-1	many	TGTGCCAGCAGCTTACCGACAGGGGCGGTCACTGAAGCTTTCTTT	CASSLPTGAVTEAFF
TRBV12-3/TRBV12-4	TRBD2	TRBJ2-2	many	TGTGCCAGCAGTTTGGTAGCGGGAGGGATAACCGGGGAGCTGTTTTTT	CASSLVAGGITGELFF
TRBV27	.	TRBJ2-5	many	TGTGCCAGCAGTTTAACGTGGGCAGTTCAAGAGACCCAGTACTTC	CASSLTWAVQETQYF
TRBV7-2	.	TRBJ2-7	many	TGTGCCAGCAGCCCTCAATACGGCTCATCCGGATACGAGCAGTACTTC	CASSPQYGSSGYEQYF
TRBV30	.	TRBJ2-7	many	TGTGCCTGGAGTGGGACGGGCCTCGTATCCGAGCAGTACTTC	CAWSGTGLVSEQYF
TRBV15	TRBD2	TRBJ2-1	many	TGTGCCACCAGCAGAGTTAGCGGGACTTTAGGGCAGTTCTTC	CATSRVSGTLGQFF